The sequence of this T cell receptor beta chain was determined in a study of blood T cell repertoires in COVID-19. Method: immunoSEQ multiplex PCR; TCRdb's copy keeps in-frame clones and lacks some. The sample yields around 200,000 clones, about 90% seen once. CDR3 length: 14 residues. J lost 8 bases, V lost 6 bases, and 11 bases had no gene match. From germline, CDR1 is SNHLY and CDR2 FYNNEI. A few counts support this clone. The chain joins TRBV2 to TRBJ1-1, with 8 nucleotides matching TRBD1. Sequences were obtained from peripheral blood. The clonotype comes from a young man with active or convalescent COVID-19. CDR3 coding DNA: TGTGCCAGCAGGGAGGGACAGGCCCCACGGGAAGCTTTCTTT. Residues: CASREGQAPREAFF.